This paragraph reports one TCR beta chain. This clone showed up just a few times. It has no known antigen specificity. No per-base quality is available; no much larger clone lies one base away. The entire isolated RNA was reverse transcribed using the High Capacity cDNA Reverse Transcription Kit, and thus expressed TCRB transcripts were sequenced. Deep immunoSEQ sequencing was performed on naive, central memory and regulatory T cell samples, with an average of roughly 3.3 million total reads per sample. Sorted cells were lysed in RLT buffer and RNA was extracted with DNase-treated RNeasy Micro or Mini kits, depending on cell number. To prevent cross-contamination, every cell subset was processed on its own, while patient and healthy donor samples were processed together. Using the immunoSEQ multiplex PCR, TCRB sequences were amplified from cDNA into 87-bp fragments spanning the CDR3 region. The amplicons were sequenced using the Illumina HiSeq platform. Concerning the study's data processing: PCR bias was computationally corrected using synthetic template baselines, reads within Hamming distance 2 were collapsed, and singletons that could not be merged were discarded. Reads were aligned against IMGT to assign V, D and J genes, CDR3 length and insertions or deletions at six rearrangement sites. Within each subset, clonotype counts were normalized to sorted cell number, and only after that were true diversity and Gini coefficients computed with the tcR R package. Repertoire sharing was quantified using the overlap coefficient calculated on TCRB nucleotide sequences. TCRdb carries this immuneACCESS record with in-frame sequences only. Its versions omit some clonotypes, under half of them owing to an unresolved V gene in the studies checked, with the rest unexplained. The D gene and trimming were derived from the DNA, and the V and J assignments and clone size from that table. The sample records a few hundred thousand clones, over 8.5% of which are singletons. Jointly, the top ten make up roughly 0.6% of the sample.

This entry comes from a study of beta chain features in type 1 diabetes (dated by TCRdb to between 2017 and 2018). Concerning the study at large: Mean age, gender distribution, total cell number and subset yield did not differ between patients and healthy donors. The study compared TCRB repertoires of sorted circulating CD4+ T cell subsets between recently diagnosed type 1 diabetes patients and matched healthy donors. Whereas all 28 donors provided naive and central memory subsets, regulatory and stem cell-like memory subsets were isolated from just 8 patients and roughly 8 healthy donors. A total of roughly 98,000,000 sorted cells were examined across all samples, and a strong correlation was observed between cell number per subset and RNA yield.

Study-wide findings and limitations: PCR might favor shorter templates, but patient and control samples were amplified and corrected together, so any skew would affect both groups equally. Because cDNA was sequenced instead of genomic DNA, activated cells with high expression could be over-represented, although the groups did not differ in activation or CD3 levels. HLA sub-analyses involved small numbers of individuals, so any influence of HLA type on TCRB rearrangement remained unresolved. At VDJ recombination sites, patients with type 1 diabetes made fewer insertions and deleted more nucleotides, a pattern implying thymic rearrangement abnormalities. In all four CD4+ subsets, TCRB CDR3 length was moderately but significantly shorter in type 1 diabetes patients. Naive, central memory and regulatory TCRB repertoires appeared to be more alike among patients than among healthy donors.

Each donor gave one peripheral blood draw, about 110 mL on average, collected into heparinised tubes. A BD FACSAria II and a panel including CD45RO, CCR7, CD25, CD127, CD95 and CD27 were used to sort naive, central memory, regulatory and stem cell-like memory CD4+ T cells. Purity was above 95% for every sorted population. PBMCs were separated immediately by Lymphoprep density gradient centrifugation and were stained directly, without being cultured. So that batch effects would be minimized, each experiment stained and sorted samples in pairs, pairing one healthy donor with one patient. The clonotype originates from a man aged 30-40 years with type 1 diabetes. The sample was central memory CD4+ T cells from blood.

CDR3 reads: CASSLADLLGYTDTQYF. The nucleotides read TGTGCCAGCAGCTTGGCCGACCTGCTCGGATATACAGATACGCAGTATTTT. This receptor chain uses TRBV5-6 and TRBJ2-3, with the D gene call left open. V and J lose 0 bases and 3 bases, and a span of 17 bases separates them. The CDR1 and CDR2 encoded by the germline V gene are SGHDT and YYEEEE. Measured from the cysteine to the phenylalanine, the CDR3 is 17 residues long. Only CDR3 DNA remains: 51 bases, in frame from the first base.